The 8 T cell receptor beta chains below were found in one sample sequenced in a study of cytomegalovirus exposure and HLA in healthy donors. The PCR employed 60 Vbeta primers together with 13 Jbeta primers. Here immunoSEQ multiplex PCR was the method, and the copy in TCRdb shows in-frame clones only, minus some. The sample lists approximately 150,000 clones, roughly a tenth occurring once. The sequenced sample was PBMCs. These receptors all stem from a male donor in good health and CMV-seronegative.

V and J are TRBV2 and TRBJ1-1; 11 nucleotides line up with TRBD1. This CDR3 spans 16 amino acids. Germline V gene sequence: CDR1 SNHLY, CDR2 FYNNEI. V gave up 7 bases and J gave up 0 bases; unmatched junction bases: 7. In nucleotides, the CDR3 is TGTGCCAGCATCGAAGGACAGGGGGCGGTGAACACTGAAGCTTTCTTT. It is translated as CASIEGQGAVNTEAFF.

This clone was seen only a few times. The genes are TRBV7-6 and TRBJ1-5; no clear D gene. This CDR3 region has 15 residues. The V and J ends lost 3 bases and 5 bases respectively, with 14 bases between them. Per germline, CDR1 SGHVS and CDR2 FNYEAQ. The CDR3: CASSLSHGKDQPQHF. The CDR3, as DNA: TGTGCCAGCAGCTTGTCACACGGGAAAGATCAGCCCCAGCATTTT.

V is TRBV9 and J is TRBJ1-6, with 10 nucleotides matching TRBD1. The CDR3 has 13 amino acids. Looked up from germline, CDR1 is SGDLS and CDR2 is YYNGEE. J was trimmed by 8 bases and V by 7 bases; bases with no gene match: 3. The CDR3 protein is CASRGQGDSPLHF. The CDR3, as DNA: TGTGCCAGCCGAGGACAGGGGGATTCACCCCTCCACTTT.

This clone was observed a handful of times. This rearrangement joins TRBV28 to TRBJ1-4; D remains ambiguous. Germline V gene lookup returns CDR1 MDHEN and CDR2 SYDVKM. CDR3 length: 11 residues. The V end lost 3 bases, the J end lost 9 bases, and 5 bases lay between the germline ends. CDR3 DNA sequence: TGTGCCAGCAGTTTGCGGCAAAAACTGTTTTTT. This translates into CASSLRQKLFF.

The chain recombines TRBV19 with TRBJ2-6; D uncertain. CDR1 is LNHDA and CDR2 is SQIVND in the germline V gene (reference sequence). The CDR3 is 15 residues long. Trimming removed 6 bases from V and 1 base from J, with 10 bases in between. The CDR3 bases are TGTGCCAGTAGCCCAGGTCTGTCTGGGGCCAACGTCCTGACTTTC. It yields the protein CASSPGLSGANVLTF.

This clone was detected a few times. The chain combines TRBV7-9 with TRBJ1-6; 8 nucleotides line up with TRBD1. The germline gives CDR1 SEHNR, CDR2 FQNEAQ (reference sequence). CDR3 length: 19 residues. Trimming removed 2 bases from V and 5 bases from J; junction bases left unmatched: 14. This chain's CDR3 is CASSLPRTGGRMDNSPLHF. The CDR3 coding sequence is TGTGCCAGCAGCTTACCGCGAACAGGGGGTAGAATGGATAATTCACCCCTCCACTTT.

The chain carries TRBV7-9 and TRBJ1-4, with 8 positions matching TRBD1. Germline V gene sequence: CDR1 SEHNR, CDR2 FQNEAQ (reference sequence). The CDR3 contains 15 residues. J gave up 8 bases and V 0 bases, and 5 bases lay outside the gene matches. As DNA, the CDR3 is TGTGCCAGCAGCTTAGCGGAACAGGGGGGAGAAAAACTGTTTTTT. Translating gives CASSLAEQGGEKLFF.

This clone was seen only a few times. The rearrangement links TRBV7-8 to TRBJ1-1; TRBD1 matches at 8 bases. Trimming cost V 1 base and J 3 bases; bases outside gene matches: 4. This CDR3 spans 15 amino acids. The V gene's germline CDR1 is SGHVS and CDR2 FQNEAQ. The CDR3 here is CASSLGSRGHTEAFF. The CDR3 coding sequence is TGTGCCAGCAGCTTAGGGAGCAGGGGGCACACTGAAGCTTTCTTT. The entire variable domain, with the rest obtained from reference TRBV7-8 and TRBJ1-1, is as follows: GAGVSQSPRYKVAKRGQDVALRCDPISGHVSLFWYQQALGQGPEFLTYFQNEAQLDKSGLPSDRFFAERPEGSVSTLKIQRTQQEDSAVYLCASSLGSRGHTEAFFGQGTRLTVV.